This record looks at one TCR beta chain sequence and its context. This sample is part of a study of T-cell reconstitution after alpha-beta-depleted transplantation in children. TCRbeta library preparation incorporated unique molecular identifiers. TCRdb re-derived calls from the PCR reads in MiXCR, one entry per CDR3 protein. The top ten hold approximately 30% of the sample, which has approximately 980,000 distinct CDR3 sequences, under 30% seen once. This TCR was sampled from a boy under two years old who had a stem cell transplant for SCID, so the T cells may come from the graft donor. The source was PBMCs, mostly from graft donor cells, collected 360 days after TCRalphabeta/CD19-depleted stem cell transplant.

CDR3: CASSFGGGVTDTQYF. The CDR3 DNA reads TGCGCCAGCAGCTTCGGCGGGGGCGTCACAGATACGCAGTATTTT. The chain links TRBV5-1 to TRBJ2-3; the D gene is possibly TRBD2 (7 bases). CDR3 length: 15 amino acids. Trimming took 2 bases from V and 2 from J, leaving 12 bases between them. Germline V gives CDR1 SGHRS, CDR2 YFSETQ.